The sequence of this T cell receptor beta chain was determined in a study of blood T cell repertoires in COVID-19. The CDR3 loop spans 15 amino acids. Germline-derived CDR1 and CDR2 are SGDLS and YYNGEE. J lost 6 bases, V lost 3 bases, and 9 bases had no gene match. Seattle participants joined during active infection and were tracked over time. Original methodology: Amplified reference gene primers provided the basis for estimating nucleated cell counts. The protocol was immunoSEQ multiplex PCR, while the TCRdb copy is restricted to in-frame clones and leaves out a portion. Clone size and the V and J calls come from that table; the DNA yielded D and trimming. This table has about 200,000 clones, 82% appearing once.

V and J are TRBV9 and TRBJ2-3, with 8 bases lining up with TRBD2. The TCR comes from a woman at least 80 years old with COVID-19, enrolled during active disease. Material: peripheral blood. CDR3 sequence reads: CASSGASGRPDTQYF. The CDR3 coding sequence is TGTGCCAGCAGCGGGGCTAGCGGGCGCCCTGATACGCAGTATTTT.